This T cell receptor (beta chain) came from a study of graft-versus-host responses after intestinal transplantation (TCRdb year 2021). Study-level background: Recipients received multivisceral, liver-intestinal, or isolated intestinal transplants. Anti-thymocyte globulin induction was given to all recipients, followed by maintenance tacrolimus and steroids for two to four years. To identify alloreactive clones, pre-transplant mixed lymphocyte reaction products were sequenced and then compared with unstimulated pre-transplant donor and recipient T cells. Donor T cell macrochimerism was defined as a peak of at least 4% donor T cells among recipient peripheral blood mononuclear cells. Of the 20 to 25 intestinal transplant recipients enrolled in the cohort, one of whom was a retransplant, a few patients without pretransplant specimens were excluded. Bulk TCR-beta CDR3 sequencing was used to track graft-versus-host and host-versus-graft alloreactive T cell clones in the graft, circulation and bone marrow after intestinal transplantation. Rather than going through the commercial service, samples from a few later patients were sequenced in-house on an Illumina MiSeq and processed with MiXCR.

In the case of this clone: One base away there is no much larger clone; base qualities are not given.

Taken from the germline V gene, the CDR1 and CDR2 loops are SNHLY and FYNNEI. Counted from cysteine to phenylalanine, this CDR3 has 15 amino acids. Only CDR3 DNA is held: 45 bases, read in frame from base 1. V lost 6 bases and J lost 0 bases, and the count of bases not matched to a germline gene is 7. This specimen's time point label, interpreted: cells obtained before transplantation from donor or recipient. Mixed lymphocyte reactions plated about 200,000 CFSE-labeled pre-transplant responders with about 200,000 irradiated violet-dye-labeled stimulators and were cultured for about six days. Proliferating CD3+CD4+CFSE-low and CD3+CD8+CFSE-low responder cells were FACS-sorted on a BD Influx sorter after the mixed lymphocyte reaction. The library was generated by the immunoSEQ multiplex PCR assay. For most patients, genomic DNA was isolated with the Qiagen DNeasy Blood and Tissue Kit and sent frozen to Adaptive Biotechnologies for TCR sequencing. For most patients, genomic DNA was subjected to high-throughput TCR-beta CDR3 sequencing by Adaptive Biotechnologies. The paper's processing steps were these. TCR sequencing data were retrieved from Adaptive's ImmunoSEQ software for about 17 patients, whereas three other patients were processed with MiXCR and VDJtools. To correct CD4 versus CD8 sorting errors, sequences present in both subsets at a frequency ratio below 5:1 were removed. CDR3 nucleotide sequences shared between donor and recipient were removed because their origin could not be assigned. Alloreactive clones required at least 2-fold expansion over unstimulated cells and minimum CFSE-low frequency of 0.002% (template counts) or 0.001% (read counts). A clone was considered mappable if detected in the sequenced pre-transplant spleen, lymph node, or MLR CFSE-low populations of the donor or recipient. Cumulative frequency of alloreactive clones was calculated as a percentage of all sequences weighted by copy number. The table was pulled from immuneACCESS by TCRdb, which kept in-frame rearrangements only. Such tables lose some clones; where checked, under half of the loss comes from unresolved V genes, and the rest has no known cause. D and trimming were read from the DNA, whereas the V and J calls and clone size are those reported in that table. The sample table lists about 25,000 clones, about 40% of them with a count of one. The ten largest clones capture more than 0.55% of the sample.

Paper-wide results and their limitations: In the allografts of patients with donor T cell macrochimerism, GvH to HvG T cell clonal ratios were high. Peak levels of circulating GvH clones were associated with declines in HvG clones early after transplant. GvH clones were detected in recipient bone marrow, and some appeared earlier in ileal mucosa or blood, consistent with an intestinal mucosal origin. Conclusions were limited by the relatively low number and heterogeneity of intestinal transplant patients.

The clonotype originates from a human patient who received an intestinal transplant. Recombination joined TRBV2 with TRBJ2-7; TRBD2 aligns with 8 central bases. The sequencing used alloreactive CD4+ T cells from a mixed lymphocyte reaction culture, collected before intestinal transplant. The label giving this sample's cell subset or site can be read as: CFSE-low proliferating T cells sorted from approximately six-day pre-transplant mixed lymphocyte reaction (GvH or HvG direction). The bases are TGTGCCAGCAGGAGTGAGCGGGGGATCTCCTACGAGCAGTACTTC. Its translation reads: CASRSERGISYEQYF.